Many counts were recorded for the clone carrying this T cell receptor (beta chain). The target antigen is unknown. TCR beta CDR3 regions were amplified from RNA transcripts. Initially, a first-round RT-PCR of the TCR CDR3 employed the HTBI primer set. TCRdb used MiXCR to reprocess the multiplex PCR reads, holding one entry per CDR3 protein. The sample has about 350,000 distinct CDR3 sequences, 18% seen once. The germline CDR1 and CDR2 sequences are KGHDR and SFDVKD. This CDR3 spans 11 amino acids. This sample is part of a study of T cells in Graves' hyperthyroidism and ophthalmopathy. General observations from the study: The model made its ophthalmopathy prediction, and onset followed a median about 5.9 months later.

This TCR derives from a woman aged 40 to 50 with Graves' ophthalmopathy. The sample comprised blood. The V and J genes are TRBV24-1 and TRBJ2-2, with TRBD1 as a possible D gene (6 bases). CDR3: CATGLPGELFF. The CDR3 coding sequence is TGTGCTACAGGGTTACCCGGGGAGCTGTTTTTT.